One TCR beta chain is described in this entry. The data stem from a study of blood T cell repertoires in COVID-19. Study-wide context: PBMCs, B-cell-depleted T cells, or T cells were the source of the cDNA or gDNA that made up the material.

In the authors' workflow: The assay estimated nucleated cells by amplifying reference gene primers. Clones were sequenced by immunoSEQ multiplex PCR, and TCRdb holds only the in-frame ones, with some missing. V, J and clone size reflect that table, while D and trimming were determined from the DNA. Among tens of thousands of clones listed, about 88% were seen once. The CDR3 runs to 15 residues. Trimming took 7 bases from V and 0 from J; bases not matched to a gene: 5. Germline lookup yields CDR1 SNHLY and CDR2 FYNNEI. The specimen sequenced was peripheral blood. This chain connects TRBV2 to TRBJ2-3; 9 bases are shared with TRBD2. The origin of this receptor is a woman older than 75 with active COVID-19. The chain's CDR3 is CASTVAGASTDTQYF. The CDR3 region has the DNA TGTGCCAGCACTGTAGCGGGAGCTAGCACAGATACGCAGTATTTT.